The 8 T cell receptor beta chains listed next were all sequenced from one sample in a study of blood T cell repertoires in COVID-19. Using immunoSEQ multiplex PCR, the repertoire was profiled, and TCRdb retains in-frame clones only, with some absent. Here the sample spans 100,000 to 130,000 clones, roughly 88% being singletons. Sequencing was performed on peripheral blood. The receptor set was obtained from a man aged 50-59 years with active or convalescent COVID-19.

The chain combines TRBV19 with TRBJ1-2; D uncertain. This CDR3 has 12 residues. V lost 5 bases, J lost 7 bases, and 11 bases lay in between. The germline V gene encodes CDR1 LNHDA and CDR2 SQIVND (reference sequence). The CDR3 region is CASSPRAGGYTF. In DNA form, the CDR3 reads TGTGCCAGTAGTCCAAGAGCGGGTGGCTACACCTTC.

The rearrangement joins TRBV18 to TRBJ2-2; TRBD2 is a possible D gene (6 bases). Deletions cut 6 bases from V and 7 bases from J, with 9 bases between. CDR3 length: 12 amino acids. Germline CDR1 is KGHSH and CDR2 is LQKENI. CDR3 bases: TGTGCCAGCTCCCTCGGGGGCGGGGAGCTGTTTTTT. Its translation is CASSLGGGELFF.

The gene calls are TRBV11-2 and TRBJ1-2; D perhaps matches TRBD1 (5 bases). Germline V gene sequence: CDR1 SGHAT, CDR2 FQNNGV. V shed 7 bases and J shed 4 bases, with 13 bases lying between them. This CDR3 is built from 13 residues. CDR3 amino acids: CASTPDIRYGYTF. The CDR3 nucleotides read TGTGCCAGCACCCCGGACATCCGCTATGGCTACACCTTC.

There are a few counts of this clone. This chain's CDR3 is CASSRQVRRDNEQFF. As DNA, the CDR3 is TGTGCCAGCAGTAGACAGGTCCGGCGAGATAATGAGCAGTTCTTC. The chain employs TRBV2 and TRBJ2-1; TRBD1 might be the D (6 bases). This CDR3 contains 15 residues. Germline-derived CDR1 and CDR2 are SNHLY and FYNNEI. V shed 5 bases and J shed 7 bases, with 18 bases lying between them.

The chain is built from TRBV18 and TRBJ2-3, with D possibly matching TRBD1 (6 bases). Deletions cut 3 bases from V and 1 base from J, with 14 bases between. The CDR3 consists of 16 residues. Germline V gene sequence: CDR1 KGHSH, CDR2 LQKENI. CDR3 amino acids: CASSPTRGAGTDTQYF. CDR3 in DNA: TGTGCCAGCTCACCGACCAGGGGAGCGGGCACAGATACGCAGTATTTT. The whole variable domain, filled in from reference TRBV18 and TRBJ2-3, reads NAGVMQNPRHLVRRRGQEARLRCSPMKGHSHVYWYRQLPEEGLKFMVYLQKENIIDESGMPKERFSAEFPKEGPSILRIQQVVRGDSAAYFCASSPTRGAGTDTQYFGPGTRLTVL.

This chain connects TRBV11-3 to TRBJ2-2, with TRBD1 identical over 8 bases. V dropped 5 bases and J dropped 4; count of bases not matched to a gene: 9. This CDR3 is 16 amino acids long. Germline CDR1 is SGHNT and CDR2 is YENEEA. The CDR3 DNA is TGTGCCAGCAGCCGCCGTTCCGGGACAGGCACCGGGGAGCTGTTTTTT. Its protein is CASSRRSGTGTGELFF.

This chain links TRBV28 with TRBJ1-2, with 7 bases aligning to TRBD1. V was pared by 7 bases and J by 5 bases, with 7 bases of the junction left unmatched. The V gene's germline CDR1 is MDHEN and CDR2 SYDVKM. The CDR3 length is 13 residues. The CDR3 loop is CASIEGADYGYTF. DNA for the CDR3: TGTGCCAGCATCGAGGGGGCAGATTATGGCTACACCTTC.

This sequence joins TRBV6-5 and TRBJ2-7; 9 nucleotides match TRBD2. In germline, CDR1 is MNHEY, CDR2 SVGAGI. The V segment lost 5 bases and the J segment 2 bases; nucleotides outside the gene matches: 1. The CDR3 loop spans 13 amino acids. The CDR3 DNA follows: TGTGCCAGCAGTCTAGCGGGAACCTACGAGCAGTACTTC. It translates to CASSLAGTYEQYF.